This is a list of T cell receptor beta chains from one sample in a study of cytomegalovirus exposure and HLA in healthy donors. The table came from immunoSEQ multiplex PCR; TCRdb's copy has only in-frame clones and leaves some out. The table includes around 67,000 clones, roughly 75% detected once. Sequencing was done on a sample of PBMCs. All receptors derive from a woman younger than 45 in good health and CMV-seropositive. CDR3s include the opening cysteine and the closing phenylalanine or tryptophan.

j_gene	v_gene	CDR3aa
TRBJ1-5	TRBV28	CASSPLLRTNQPQHF
TRBJ2-3	TRBV7-9	CASSPKLAAPSTDTQYF
TRBJ2-7	TRBV9	CASSVTGRNQDGQYF
TRBJ1-6	TRBV9	CASSAQPVDQGLSSPLHF
TRBJ2-5	TRBV2	CAVTGSREETQYF
TRBJ2-7	TRBV28	CASSRDRVWGEQYF
TRBJ2-1	TRBV10-1	CASSEPGTEHNEQFF
TRBJ2-5	TRBV29-1	CSVEGLRQTQYF
TRBJ1-1	TRBV5-4	CASRYRGNTEAFF
TRBJ1-5	TRBV7-2	CASSLRGRDQPQHF
TRBJ1-1	TRBV4-3	CASSQGYTRGEAFF
TRBJ2-3	TRBV11-2	CASSSLAGAGTDTQYF
TRBJ2-7	TRBV4-2	CASSQEAGGSYEQYF
TRBJ2-1	TRBV9	CASSSGGLAGDEQFF
TRBJ2-3	TRBV9	CASSVPTTDTQYF
TRBJ2-3	TRBV5-1	CASRSGQAGSTDTQYF
TRBJ2-1	TRBV5-8	CASSSTGFLDYNEQFF
TRBJ2-2	TRBV5-1	CASSQYVGQVNTGELFF
TRBJ1-4	TRBV6-1	CASSGQGWTNEKLFF
TRBJ2-7	TRBV5-1	CASSSGQNYEQYF
TRBJ2-2	TRBV29-1	CSVEDSVIRTALGTGELFF
TRBJ2-7	TRBV7-7	CASSLRAGGPGGEQYF
TRBJ2-7	TRBV18	CASSPRQGMDEQYF
TRBJ2-2	TRBV6-5	CASSYSWTGRAGELFF
TRBJ1-4	TRBV15	CATSRAAEKLFF
TRBJ2-7	TRBV25-1	CASSPGQYYEQYF
TRBJ2-2	TRBV27	CASSLYRGLNRATGELFF
TRBJ2-5	TRBV7-9	CASSSRGPETQYF
TRBJ1-1	TRBV7-9	CASTSGVNTEAFF
TRBJ2-6	TRBV21-1	CASSKGAGTGLSGANVLTF
TRBJ2-1	TRBV19	CASSLTGTIDEQFF
TRBJ1-3	TRBV15	CATSRERGWGNTIYF
TRBJ2-3	TRBV29-1	CSVRSGRASTDTQYF
TRBJ1-5	TRBV6-1	CASSENFFGPDRGASYSNQPQHF
TRBJ2-3	TRBV5-1	CASSLTGTSTDTQYF
TRBJ1-2	TRBV2	CASEKTANPYGYTF
TRBJ1-1	TRBV7-9	CSSSFGTAGTEAFF
TRBJ2-2	TRBV28	CASSFFSGGATGELFF
TRBJ2-7	TRBV29-1	CSVELAGGQYPYEQYF
TRBJ1-1	TRBV28	CASSSYRQGSMNTEAFF
TRBJ1-1	TRBV5-4	CASSLMEAEVSNTEAFF
TRBJ2-3	TRBV27	CASAEGLLAGGGTDTQYF
TRBJ2-7	TRBV6-5	CASSPGTGKYEQYF
TRBJ1-1	TRBV19	CASSITGRDMNTEAFF
TRBJ2-2	TRBV6-1	CASSETSGSVVTGELFF
TRBJ1-2	TRBV2	CASSAGRGALYGYTF
TRBJ2-1	TRBV27	CASSFGGTISYNEQFF
TRBJ2-3	TRBV27	CASSHNTDTQYF
TRBJ2-3	TRBV5-8	CASSSSRLARSTDTQYF
TRBJ2-7	TRBV7-2	CASSLAGRAGAYEQYF
TRBJ2-7	TRBV6-5	CASSYGSGAYEQYF
TRBJ2-4	TRBV13	CASSLDVGNIQYF